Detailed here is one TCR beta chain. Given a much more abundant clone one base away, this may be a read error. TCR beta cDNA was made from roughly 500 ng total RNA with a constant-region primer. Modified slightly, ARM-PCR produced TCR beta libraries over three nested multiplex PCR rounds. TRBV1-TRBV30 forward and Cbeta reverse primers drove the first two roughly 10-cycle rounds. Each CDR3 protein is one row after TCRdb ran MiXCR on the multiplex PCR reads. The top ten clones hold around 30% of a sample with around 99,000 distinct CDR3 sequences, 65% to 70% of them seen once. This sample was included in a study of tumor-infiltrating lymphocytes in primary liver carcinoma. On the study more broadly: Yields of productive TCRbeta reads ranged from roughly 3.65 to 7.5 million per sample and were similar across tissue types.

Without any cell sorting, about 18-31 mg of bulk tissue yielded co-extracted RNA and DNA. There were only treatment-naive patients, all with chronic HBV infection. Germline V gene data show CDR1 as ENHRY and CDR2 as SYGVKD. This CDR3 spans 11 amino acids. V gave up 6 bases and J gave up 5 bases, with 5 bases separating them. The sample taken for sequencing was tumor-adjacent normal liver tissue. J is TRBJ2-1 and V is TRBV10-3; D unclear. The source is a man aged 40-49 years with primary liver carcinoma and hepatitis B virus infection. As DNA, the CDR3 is TGTGCCATCAGAGAAAACAATGAGCAGTTCTTC. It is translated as CAIRENNEQFF.